A selection of T cell receptor beta chains follows, all from one sample in a study of cytomegalovirus exposure and HLA in healthy donors. Assay: immunoSEQ multiplex PCR; the TCRdb copy retains only in-frame clones and omits some. The table lists roughly 76,000 clones. Sequencing used PBMCs. These receptors were collected from a female donor in good health and CMV-seropositive. Both conserved end residues are part of each CDR3. The order of the fields is CDR3 length, J gene, D gene, V gene, CDR3 DNA, CDR3 protein. D genes are given only for firm matches.

>14|TRBJ1-4|TRBD1|TRBV6-1
TGTGCCAGCAGCGAGGGACAGGGAGAGGAAAAACTGTTTTTT
CASSEGQGEEKLFF
>16|TRBJ2-5|TRBD2|TRBV7-7
TGTGCCAGCAGCTTAGGGGTAGCGGGGGCACGCGAGACCCAGTACTTC
CASSLGVAGARETQYF
>16|TRBJ2-3|NA|TRBV4-2
TGTGCCAGCAGCCAAGATGAGGGAGGGGGGCCAGATACGCAGTATTTT
CASSQDEGGGPDTQYF
>17|TRBJ1-2|NA|TRBV9
TGTGCCAGCAGCGGCCTTACAGGCGGGGCCCCTAACTATGGCTACACCTTC
CASSGLTGGAPNYGYTF
>16|TRBJ1-3|TRBD1|TRBV5-1
TGCGCCAGCAGCTCGGGACAGCCCTCCGTAAGAAACACCATATATTTT
CASSSGQPSVRNTIYF
>18|TRBJ2-1|TRBD2|TRBV11-3
TGTGCCAGCAGCTTGGGACTAGCGGTTTCGAGCTCCTACAATGAGCAGTTCTTC
CASSLGLAVSSSYNEQFF
>14|TRBJ2-7|NA|TRBV9
TGTGCCAGCAGCGTAGAAGGGGGCTCCTACGAGCAGTACTTC
CASSVEGGSYEQYF
>14|TRBJ2-1|TRBD1|TRBV18
TGTGCCAGCTCACCCTTGACAGGGGACAATGAGCAGTTCTTC
CASSPLTGDNEQFF
>15|TRBJ2-2|NA|TRBV6-5
TGTGCCAGCAGTTACTGGCAGGGGAACACCGGGGAGCTGTTTTTT
CASSYWQGNTGELFF
>15|TRBJ2-1|NA|TRBV4-1
TGCGCCAGCAGCCCTCTGTTATCCGGGGGCAATGAGCAGTTCTTC
CASSPLLSGGNEQFF
>15|TRBJ2-7|NA|TRBV19
TGTGCCAGTAGTATGAGGACAGATAGAACCTACGAGCAGTACTTC
CASSMRTDRTYEQYF
>15|TRBJ2-7|TRBD1|TRBV5-1
TGCGCCAGCAGCTTGGGGACAGGAGTCTCCTACGAGCAGTACTTC
CASSLGTGVSYEQYF
>14|TRBJ1-1|TRBD1|TRBV4-2
TGTGCCAGCAGCTACGACAGGGCGTCAACTGAAGCTTTCTTT
CASSYDRASTEAFF
>12|TRBJ2-7|NA|TRBV11-2
TGTGCCAGCAGCCCAACAGCCTACGAGCAGTACTTC
CASSPTAYEQYF
>14|TRBJ1-1|NA|TRBV7-9
TGTGCCAGCAGCTTAACCGCGGCGAACACTGAAGCTTTCTTT
CASSLTAANTEAFF
>16|TRBJ1-5|TRBD1|TRBV28
TGTGCCAGCAGTTTAAGTAAGGGGGCTTGGAATCAGCCCCAGCATTTT
CASSLSKGAWNQPQHF
>19|TRBJ1-1|TRBD1|TRBV4-3
TGCGCCAGCAGCCAAGCCTCCTGGACAGGGGAGCGGGGGAACACTGAAGCTTTCTTT
CASSQASWTGERGNTEAFF
>12|TRBJ1-1|NA|TRBV5-1
TGCGCCAGCAGCCTCACAGGGACTGAAGCTTTCTTT
CASSLTGTEAFF
>14|TRBJ2-7|NA|TRBV9
TGTGCCAGCAGCGTAGTCGCAGGTTCCTACGAGCAGTACTTC
CASSVVAGSYEQYF
>13|TRBJ1-5|TRBD1|TRBV5-4
TGTGCCAGCAGCTGGGACAGCGATCAGCCCCAGCATTTT
CASSWDSDQPQHF
>14|TRBJ2-3|NA|TRBV2
TGTGCCAGCAGCGCGAAGGAGATCACAGATACGCAGTATTTT
CASSAKEITDTQYF
>14|TRBJ2-7|TRBD1|TRBV10-3
TGTGCCATCAGGGGGGGACAGGGGGCTCGGGAGCAGTACTTC
CAIRGGQGAREQYF
>13|TRBJ2-1|NA|TRBV29-1
TGCAGCGAGTTAGAGAGCTCCGACAATGAGCAGTTCTTC
CSELESSDNEQFF
>13|TRBJ1-2|TRBD1|TRBV5-1
TGCGCCAGCAGCCCGGACAGGGCGGATGGCTACACCTTC
CASSPDRADGYTF
>15|TRBJ2-7|TRBD2|TRBV7-9
TGTGCCAGCAGCCGGAAGGGGACTAGCTCCTACGAGCAGTACTTC
CASSRKGTSSYEQYF
>15|TRBJ2-2|NA|TRBV11-2
TGTGCCAGCAGCTCGATTGGACAGTACACCGGGGAGCTGTTTTTT
CASSSIGQYTGELFF
>14|TRBJ2-3|TRBD1|TRBV30
TGTGCCTGGAGTCACCGGGACAGAGGAGATACGCAGTATTTT
CAWSHRDRGDTQYF
>13|TRBJ1-2|NA|TRBV5-5
TGTGCCAGCAGCTCCACAGGGACAAATGGCTACACCTTC
CASSSTGTNGYTF
>16|TRBJ2-2|TRBD2|TRBV2
TGTGCCAGCAGCCGACTAGCGGGAGCGGGCACCGGGGAGCTGTTTTTT
CASSRLAGAGTGELFF
>18|TRBJ1-4|NA|TRBV6-1
TGTGCCAGCAGTGACTATCCAAGTCTCCTAGTCGACAATGAAAAACTGTTTTTT
CASSDYPSLLVDNEKLFF
>13|TRBJ1-6|NA|TRBV19
TGTGCCAGTAGTATCCCGACAGGTCCACCCCTCCACTTT
CASSIPTGPPLHF
>15|TRBJ2-1|TRBD2|TRBV18
TGTGCCAGCTCACCAGGGGCTAGCGGGAGCAATGAGCAGTTCTTC
CASSPGASGSNEQFF
>16|TRBJ2-7|TRBD1|TRBV7-2
TGTGCCAGCAGCCCAGACACCGGGACAGGCCAGGGCGAGCAGTACTTC
CASSPDTGTGQGEQYF
>13|TRBJ1-1|NA|TRBV10-3
TGTGCCATCAATGATCCGGGAAGCACTGAAGCTTTCTTT
CAINDPGSTEAFF
>17|TRBJ2-5|TRBD2|TRBV7-9
TGTGCCAGCAGCCTACCCGGGTTCCTAGCGGAAGAAGAGACCCAGTACTTC
CASSLPGFLAEEETQYF
>16|TRBJ2-7|TRBD1|TRBV5-1
TGCGCCAGCAGCCTGGCCCCGGGACAGGGAACCTACGAGCAGTACTTC
CASSLAPGQGTYEQYF
>16|TRBJ2-1|TRBD2|TRBV7-7
TGTGCTAGCAGTAGACGGTTAGCGGGTCTGGACAATGAGCAGTTCTTC
CASSRRLAGLDNEQFF
>13|TRBJ1-2|TRBD1|TRBV6-1
TGTGCCAGCAGTTCGACAGGGGTGGGTGGCTACACCTTC
CASSSTGVGGYTF
>12|TRBJ2-1|NA|TRBV6-1
TGTGCCAGCAGTGGGGGCAGGTCGATCGGGTTCTTC
CASSGGRSIGFF
>15|TRBJ1-2|NA|TRBV7-9
TGTGCCAGCAGCCCGAAAGACAGCACTAACTATGGCTACACCTTC
CASSPKDSTNYGYTF
>16|TRBJ1-4|NA|TRBV7-9
TGTGCCAGCAGCTTAGGACAGTCGGGCACTAATGAAAAACTGTTTTTT
CASSLGQSGTNEKLFF
>14|TRBJ2-7|TRBD2|TRBV11-2
TGTGCCAGCAGCTTTAATCTCGCGGGAGACGAGCAGTACTTC
CASSFNLAGDEQYF
>15|TRBJ2-7|TRBD1|TRBV27
TGTGCCAGCAGCTCGGACAGGGTAAAATTCTACGAGCAGTACTTC
CASSSDRVKFYEQYF
>16|TRBJ2-5|TRBD2|TRBV25-1
TGTGCCAGCAGTGAATTAACGGGACTAGCGGAAGAGACCCAGTACTTC
CASSELTGLAEETQYF
>14|TRBJ1-1|NA|TRBV19
TGTGCCAGTAGTTCTGTCTACAGGAACACTGAAGCTTTCTTT
CASSSVYRNTEAFF
>17|TRBJ2-3|TRBD1|TRBV9
TGTGCCAGCAGCGCTACACAGGGGCGCACAGGGGCTGATACGCAGTATTTT
CASSATQGRTGADTQYF
>15|TRBJ2-1|NA|TRBV5-1
TGCGCCAGCAGCTTGGACGGGAGCTCCTACAATGAGCAGTTCTTC
CASSLDGSSYNEQFF
>16|TRBJ2-1|TRBD2|TRBV9
TGTGCCAGCAGCTCACCTAGCGGGTATCCCTACAATGAGCAGTTCTTC
CASSSPSGYPYNEQFF
>16|TRBJ2-1|TRBD1|TRBV4-2
TGTGCCAGCAGCCAACCACAGGGGGTAGGCTACAATGAGCAGTTCTTC
CASSQPQGVGYNEQFF
>13|TRBJ2-2|TRBD1|TRBV29-1
TGCAGCGCCAGGGACAGGGAAGCCGGGGAGCTGTTTTTT
CSARDREAGELFF
>12|TRBJ2-7|NA|TRBV30
TGTGCCTGGAGTGGTACAGGGTACGAGCAGTACTTC
CAWSGTGYEQYF